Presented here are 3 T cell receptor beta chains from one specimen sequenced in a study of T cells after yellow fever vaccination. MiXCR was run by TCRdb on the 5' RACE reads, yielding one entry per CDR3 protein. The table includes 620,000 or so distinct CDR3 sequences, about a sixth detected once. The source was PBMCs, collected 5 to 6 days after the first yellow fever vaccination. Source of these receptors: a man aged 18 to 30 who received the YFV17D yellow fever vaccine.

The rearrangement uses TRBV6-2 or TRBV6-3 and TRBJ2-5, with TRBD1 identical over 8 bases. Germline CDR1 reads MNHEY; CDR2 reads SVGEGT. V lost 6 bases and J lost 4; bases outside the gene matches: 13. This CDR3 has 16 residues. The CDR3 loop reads CASSRQGLRTRETQYF. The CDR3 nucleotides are TGTGCCAGCAGCCGACAGGGGCTACGGACGCGAGAGACCCAGTACTTC.

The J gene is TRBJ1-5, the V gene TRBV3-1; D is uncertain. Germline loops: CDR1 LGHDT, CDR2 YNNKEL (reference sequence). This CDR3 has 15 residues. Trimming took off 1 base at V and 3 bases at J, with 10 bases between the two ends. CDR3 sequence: CASSQAGVLNQPQHF. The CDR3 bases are TGTGCCAGCAGCCAAGCCGGGGTACTCAATCAGCCCCAGCATTTT.

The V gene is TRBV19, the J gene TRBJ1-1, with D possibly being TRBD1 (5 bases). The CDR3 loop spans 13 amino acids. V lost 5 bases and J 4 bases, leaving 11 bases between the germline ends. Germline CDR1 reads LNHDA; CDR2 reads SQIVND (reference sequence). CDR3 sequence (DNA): TGTGCCAGTAGTGCGGGGGATTTCACTGAAGCTTTCTTT. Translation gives CASSAGDFTEAFF.